The clone carrying this TCR beta chain showed up many times. This CDR3 comprises 14 residues. CDR1 is KGHSH and CDR2 is LQKENI in the germline V gene. Trimming removed 5 bases from V and 11 bases from J; junction bases left unmatched: 8. In the source study's methods: Estimation of nucleated cell counts relied on the amplification of reference gene primers. Clones were sequenced by immunoSEQ multiplex PCR, and TCRdb holds only the in-frame ones, with some missing. The D gene and trimming were derived from the DNA, and the V and J assignments and clone size from that table. The sample has approximately 500,000 clones, roughly 89% seen once; the top ten hold 0.7% to 1%. This entry comes from a study of blood T cell repertoires in COVID-19. At the level of the study: Acute and convalescent COVID-19 samples came from the United States, Italy and Spain.

This TCR came from a man aged 18 to 30 with COVID-19, enrolled during active disease. The rearrangement uses TRBV18 and TRBJ1-6; 8 nucleotides line up with TRBD1. The source material was peripheral blood. The DNA for the CDR3 is TGTGCCAGCTCAGGACAGGGCGAGAGGACACCCCTCCACTTT. It translates to CASSGQGERTPLHF.